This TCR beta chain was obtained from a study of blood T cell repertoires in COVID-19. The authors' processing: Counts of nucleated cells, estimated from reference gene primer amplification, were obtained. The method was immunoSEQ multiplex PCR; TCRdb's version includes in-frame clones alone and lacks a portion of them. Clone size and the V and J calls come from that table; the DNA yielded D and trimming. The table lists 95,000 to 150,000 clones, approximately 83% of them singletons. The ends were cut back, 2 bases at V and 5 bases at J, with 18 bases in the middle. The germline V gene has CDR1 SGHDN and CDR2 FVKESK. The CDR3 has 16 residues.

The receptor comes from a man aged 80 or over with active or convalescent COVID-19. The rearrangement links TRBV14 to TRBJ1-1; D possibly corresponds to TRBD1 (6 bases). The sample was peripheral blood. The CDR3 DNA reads TGTGCCAGCAGCCAAACGGCGGGGGGCGGGTGGACTGAAGCTTTCTTT. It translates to CASSQTAGGGWTEAFF.